A single TCR beta chain is shown here with its context. Its cognate antigen is unknown. Per germline, CDR1 SNHLY and CDR2 FYNNEI. The CDR3 has 12 amino acids. Trimming cost V 1 base and J 15 bases, with 13 bases left between them. Use of 60 Vbeta and 13 Jbeta primers characterized the PCR. Method: immunoSEQ multiplex PCR; TCRdb's copy keeps in-frame clones and lacks some. The sample has 150,000 to 200,000 clones, about 72% seen once. These data belong to a study of cytomegalovirus exposure and HLA in healthy donors. General study results and limits: Follow-up analysis later connected one missense variant in DCLRE1C with trimming of TCR beta V- and J-genes.

Donors sampled were nominally healthy, though unrecorded immune exposures were likely. Specimen: PBMCs. The chain recombines TRBV2 with TRBJ2-1; TRBD1 is a possible D gene (5 bases). The clonotype originates from a girl aged 10-17 years in good health and CMV-seronegative. CDR3 residues: CASSEGGGGAFF. In DNA, the CDR3 is TGTGCCAGCAGTGAAGGTGGCGGTGGGGCGTTCTTC.